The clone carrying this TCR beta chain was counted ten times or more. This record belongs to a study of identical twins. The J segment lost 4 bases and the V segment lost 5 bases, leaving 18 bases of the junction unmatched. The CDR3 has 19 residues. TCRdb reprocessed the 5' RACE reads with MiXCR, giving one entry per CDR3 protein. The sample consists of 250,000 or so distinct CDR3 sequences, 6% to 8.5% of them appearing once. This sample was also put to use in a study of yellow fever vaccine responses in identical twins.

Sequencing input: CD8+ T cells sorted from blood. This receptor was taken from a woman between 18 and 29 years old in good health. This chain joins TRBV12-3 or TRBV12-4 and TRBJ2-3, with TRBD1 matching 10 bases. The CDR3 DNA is TGTGCCAGCAGTGTGTTTGTCGACTTCAGGGGACAGGGGCCAGATACGCAGTATTTT. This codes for CASSVFVDFRGQGPDTQYF.